The present entry profiles one T cell receptor beta chain with its context. Its antigen remains unknown. Four subsets defined by CD45RA and CD27 were sorted after CD3, CD4, CD8 and live/dead staining. Two oligonucleotides, mixed equimolar, formed the beta constant-region primer covering TRBC1 and TRBC2. Four rounds of PCR amplified the ligated cDNA using nested alpha and beta constant-region primers plus SP2. MiXCR was run by TCRdb on the UMI-ligation and nested PCR reads, yielding one entry per CDR3 protein. Seen here are 100,000 to 150,000 distinct CDR3 sequences, roughly 32% observed once, and the top ten hold roughly 0.86%. This specimen comes from a study of naive and memory T cell subsets. Study outcomes and limitations: In naive cells, over 95% of TCR sequences were seen only once.

Source material: central memory CD4+ T cells from blood. The receptor was derived from a human donor in good health.

This chain's CDR3 is CASTNTGIDYGYTF. CDR3 sequence (DNA): TGTGCCAGTACCAACACGGGGATCGACTATGGCTACACCTTC. The rearrangement links TRBV19 to TRBJ1-2; D not resolved. Trimming left V 7 bases short and J 3 bases short, with 15 bases between. This CDR3 has 14 residues. Germline CDR1 and CDR2: LNHDA and SQIVND (reference sequence).